This T cell receptor (beta chain) was documented in a study of vaccination and CD4 T cells after COVID-19. The assay that was used to sequence DNA from cultured CD4+ T cells was the Oncomine TCR Beta short-read assay. Scientists extracted genomic DNA from CD4+ T cells grown in culture. TCRdb passed the PCR reads through MiXCR, listing each CDR3 protein once. The sample yields 8,000 or so distinct CDR3 sequences, around two thirds seen once. Trimming shortened V by 3 bases and J by 1 base, and 12 bases separated the two germline ends. This CDR3 is built from 15 residues. Germline CDR1 SEHNR, CDR2 FQNEAQ (reference sequence). As concerns this clonotype: The antigen remains undetermined.

Regarding treatment: roughly ten-day PBMC culture with coronavirus spike peptide pools or control peptides (ViraFEST assay). Input material: CD4+ T cells from blood, cultured in vitro. This sequence originates from a human donor who had recovered from COVID-19. The chain carries TRBV7-9 and TRBJ1-1; D possibly corresponds to TRBD1 (6 bases). In DNA, the CDR3 is TGTGCCAGCAGCTTGGCTAAGGACAGGAACACTGAAGCTTTCTTT. This codes for CASSLAKDRNTEAFF.